The source of this TCR beta chain is a study of T cells in Graves' hyperthyroidism and ophthalmopathy. Hyperthyroidism in the patients, aged 18 to 65, was newly diagnosed and under 2 months in duration. Source material for PBMCs was 9 to 10 ml fresh peripheral blood. Germline V lookup: CDR1 MNHNS, CDR2 SASEGT. This CDR3 is 15 amino acids long. Trimming pared 4 bases from V and 3 bases from J, leaving 15 bases between. It was RNA transcripts that yielded the amplified TCR beta CDR3 regions. Carried out on the TCR CDR3, a first-round RT-PCR used the HTBI primer set. TCRdb reanalysed the multiplex PCR reads using MiXCR and keeps one entry per CDR3 protein. The table includes 550,000 to 800,000 distinct CDR3 sequences, roughly 17% detected once. In this sample, this clonotype turned up a few times.

This sequence originates from a man between 18 and 29 years old with Graves' hyperthyroidism. The sequenced sample was blood. The V call is TRBV6-1, the J call TRBJ2-5; D possibly uses TRBD1 or TRBD2 (6 bases each). The CDR3 sequence is CASSGGRGWEETQYF. The CDR3 nucleotides read TGTGCCAGCAGTGGGGGGCGGGGATGGGAAGAGACCCAGTACTTC.